The clone carrying this TCR beta chain was detected many times. Its matching antigen is unknown. The data were obtained in a study of T cells in Graves' hyperthyroidism and ophthalmopathy. Study in general: Blood was drawn when the patient was first diagnosed and still untreated. The study, taken as a whole, reports: Researchers report that a 13 V-J model separated ophthalmopathy from stable hyperthyroidism.

RNA transcripts served as the template for amplifying TCR beta CDR3 regions. First-round RT-PCR of the TCR CDR3 relied on the HTBI primer set. TCRdb redid the calling of the multiplex PCR reads with MiXCR, one entry per CDR3 protein. The sample lists fewer than 650,000 distinct CDR3 sequences, 14% to 15% seen once, with about 4.5% in the top ten. It was uncontrolled infection, other autoimmune disease, pregnancy or lactation that excluded patients. Germline V lookup: CDR1 SEHNR, CDR2 FQNEAQ (reference sequence). V lost 5 bases, J lost 4 bases, and 10 bases stayed unmatched. This CDR3 has 16 amino acids.

The rearrangement joins TRBV7-9 to TRBJ2-5; 10 bases map to TRBD2. The sequenced sample consisted of blood. The receptor comes from a middle-aged woman with Graves' ophthalmopathy. CDR3 in amino acids: CASSPLKREGRETQYF. In DNA form, the CDR3 reads TGTGCCAGCAGCCCTCTGAAGCGGGAGGGCCGAGAGACCCAGTACTTC.